These T cell receptor beta chains were read from a single sample in a study of blood T cell repertoires in COVID-19. Sequencing was performed with immunoSEQ multiplex PCR; in TCRdb, only in-frame clones are kept and a portion is missing. The sample has some 130,000 clones, around nine tenths seen once; the top ten hold 11%. Sequencing was performed on peripheral blood. These receptors all come from a woman in her 70s with COVID-19, enrolled during active disease. The CDR3 runs from the conserved cysteine through the conserved F or W. A D gene is named only where the DNA matches it firmly. Clone size, where shown, is once, few, many, or a class for clones that have expanded.

v_call	d_call	j_call	cdr3_length	clone_size	cdr3_aa	cdr3_nt
TRBV9	.	TRBJ1-2	15	.	CASSVGQQNNYGYTF	TGTGCCAGCAGCGTTGGACAGCAGAATAACTATGGCTACACCTTC
TRBV28	TRBD1	TRBJ1-5	14	.	CASSPGQGSQPQHF	TGTGCCAGCAGTCCAGGACAGGGGAGTCAGCCCCAGCATTTT
TRBV6-4	.	TRBJ1-1	13	.	CASSRDSDTEAFF	TGTGCCAGCAGTAGAGATTCGGACACTGAAGCTTTCTTT
TRBV27	.	TRBJ2-3	15	.	CASSSIPSDWDTQYF	TGTGCCAGCAGTTCCATTCCTTCCGACTGGGATACGCAGTATTTT
TRBV11-2	TRBD1	TRBJ1-6	18	.	CASSASEYSGTGLRALHF	TGTGCCAGCAGCGCGTCTGAATACTCCGGGACAGGGCTTCGAGCCCTCCACTTT
TRBV5-1	TRBD1	TRBJ2-2	14	.	CASSQGAGTGELFF	TGCGCCAGCAGCCAGGGGGCCGGCACCGGGGAGCTGTTTTTT
TRBV5-6	.	TRBJ1-2	15	.	CASTRRARTNYGYTF	TGTGCCAGCACCCGGAGGGCCAGAACTAACTATGGCTACACCTTC
TRBV5-8	.	TRBJ1-4	16	.	CASSLQGGMTNEKLFF	TGTGCCAGCAGCTTGCAAGGGGGAATGACTAATGAAAAACTGTTTTTT
TRBV6-5	.	TRBJ1-5	15	many	CASSSPGGGNQPQHF	TGTGCCAGCAGTTCTCCCGGCGGGGGAAATCAGCCCCAGCATTTT
TRBV12-3/TRBV12-4	TRBD1	TRBJ2-1	13	.	CASTWGQGTTQFF	TGTGCCAGCACCTGGGGACAGGGGACCACGCAGTTCTTC
TRBV7-9	.	TRBJ1-1	16	medium-sized	CASSLSMGEMNTEAFF	TGTGCCAGCAGCTTATCAATGGGAGAAATGAACACTGAAGCTTTCTTT
TRBV5-1	.	TRBJ2-3	13	.	CASSLRGLDTQYF	TGCGCCAGCAGCTTACGTGGCCTGGATACGCAGTATTTT
TRBV5-1	.	TRBJ1-6	16	.	CASSPTGRGNNSPLHF	TGCGCCAGCAGCCCCACGGGGAGGGGGAATAATTCACCCCTCCACTTT
TRBV7-9	.	TRBJ2-7	13	.	CASSLFGGYEQYF	TGTGCCAGCAGCTTATTCGGGGGCTACGAGCAGTACTTC
TRBV7-8	TRBD1	TRBJ2-1	16	.	CASSGRQGSSYNEQFF	TGTGCCAGCAGCGGACGACAGGGCTCCTCCTACAATGAGCAGTTCTTC
TRBV5-1	.	TRBJ1-3	16	.	CASSLGPSGTGNTIYF	TGCGCCAGCAGCTTGGGGCCCTCAGGGACTGGAAACACCATATATTTT
TRBV15	TRBD1	TRBJ2-6	17	once	CATSRDRGIPGANVLTF	TGTGCCACCAGTAGGGACAGGGGAATCCCTGGGGCCAACGTCCTGACTTTC
TRBV13	TRBD1	TRBJ1-4	14	.	CASSMDRLGEKLFF	TGTGCCAGCAGCATGGACAGGCTGGGGGAAAAACTGTTTTTT
TRBV5-6	TRBD1	TRBJ1-2	17	.	CASSDGPSGQGTYGYTF	TGTGCCAGCAGCGACGGCCCTTCGGGACAGGGGACCTATGGCTACACCTTC
TRBV10-3	.	TRBJ2-5	13	.	CAISVPGQETQYF	TGTGCCATCAGTGTCCCAGGACAAGAGACCCAGTACTTC
TRBV5-1	TRBD2	TRBJ2-7	18	few	CASSLGASGGLDSYEQYF	TGCGCCAGCAGCTTGGGGGCTAGCGGGGGGCTCGACTCCTACGAGCAGTACTTC
TRBV2	.	TRBJ1-1	12	.	CASSVQLTEAFF	TGTGCCAGCAGTGTTCAGTTAACTGAAGCTTTCTTT
TRBV3-1/TRBV3-2	.	TRBJ1-3	15	few	CASSQPNRDGNTIYF	TGTGCCAGCAGCCAACCAAACAGGGATGGAAACACCATATATTTT
TRBV7-8	TRBD1	TRBJ2-1	16	.	CASKKLGTGFYNEQFF	TGTGCCAGCAAAAAACTCGGGACAGGATTTTACAATGAGCAGTTCTTC
TRBV19	.	TRBJ1-3	15	.	CASSIDPVPGNTIYF	TGTGCCAGTAGTATAGATCCGGTCCCTGGAAACACCATATATTTT
TRBV5-1	.	TRBJ2-7	16	.	CASSLDIGGTLYEQYF	TGCGCCAGCAGCTTGGACATTGGGGGGACGTTGTACGAGCAGTACTTC
TRBV4-1	.	TRBJ2-1	16	.	CASRPTAISSYNEQFF	TGCGCCAGCAGGCCAACAGCAATAAGCTCCTACAATGAGCAGTTCTTC
TRBV2	.	TRBJ1-1	13	.	CASRTEMNTEAFF	TGTGCCAGCAGGACAGAGATGAACACTGAAGCTTTCTTT
TRBV6-6	TRBD2	TRBJ2-7	14	.	CASKQGGGAYEQYF	TGTGCCAGCAAACAGGGCGGGGGGGCCTACGAGCAGTACTTC
TRBV28	.	TRBJ1-5	14	.	CASKAGLKDQPQHF	TGTGCCAGCAAGGCGGGTTTGAAGGATCAGCCCCAGCATTTT
TRBV7-9	.	TRBJ1-1	15	.	CASSLRLGEGTEAFF	TGTGCCAGCAGCTTGAGGCTAGGGGAAGGCACTGAAGCTTTCTTT
TRBV15	.	TRBJ1-1	15	.	CATSRDLRGGTEAFF	TGTGCCACCAGCAGAGATCTCAGGGGCGGCACTGAAGCTTTCTTT
TRBV9	TRBD1	TRBJ1-6	15	.	CASSPGTGSISPLHF	TGTGCCAGCAGCCCAGGGACAGGGAGTATTTCACCCCTCCACTTT
TRBV11-2	.	TRBJ1-1	16	.	CASRQVLGGNRAEAFF	TGTGCCAGCAGACAGGTATTGGGAGGGAATCGGGCTGAAGCTTTCTTT
TRBV11-3	.	TRBJ2-1	12	.	CASSYRVNEQFF	TGTGCCAGCAGCTACAGGGTCAATGAGCAGTTCTTC
TRBV7-2	.	TRBJ2-2	14	.	CASRVQSGTGELFF	TGTGCCAGCAGGGTCCAATCCGGCACCGGGGAGCTGTTTTTT
TRBV5-1	.	TRBJ1-6	15	few	CASSLDGFWDSPLHF	TGCGCCAGCAGCTTGGACGGGTTCTGGGATTCACCCCTCCACTTT
TRBV19	.	TRBJ1-1	15	.	CASSGIGGMNTEAFF	TGTGCCAGTAGTGGAATCGGGGGAATGAACACTGAAGCTTTCTTT